This T cell receptor beta chain comes out of a study of blood T cell repertoires in COVID-19. Some clones are missing from TCRdb's copy, which holds only in-frame ones; the method was immunoSEQ multiplex PCR. Of more than 130,000 clones in the sample, about 90% were seen once. Germline CDR1 and CDR2: MNHEY and SVGAGI. Trimming cost V 6 bases and J 0 bases, with 8 bases left between them. The CDR3 length is 13 residues. The chain uses TRBV6-5 and TRBJ2-5; D might be TRBD1 (6 bases). This sequence was found in a man aged 45-65 years with active or convalescent COVID-19. Sequenced material: peripheral blood. CDR3 nucleotide sequence: TGTGCCAGCAGAAGGACAGACCAAGAGACCCAGTACTTC. Its protein is CASRRTDQETQYF.